These 4 T cell receptor beta chains were sequenced from one sample in a study of blood T cell repertoires in COVID-19. Assay used: immunoSEQ multiplex PCR; TCRdb lists only in-frame clones, some missing. The repertoire holds fewer than 250,000 clones, with 84% as singletons. The sequenced sample consisted of peripheral blood. The receptors shown here come from a man under 40 with active or convalescent COVID-19.

The chain has TRBV4-3 and TRBJ1-6, with D unresolved. Trimming took 1 base from V and 0 from J, leaving 4 bases between them. Per the germline V gene, CDR1 is LGHNA and CDR2 is YSLEER. CDR3 size: 15 residues. CDR3 sequence reads: CASSQGSSYNSPLHF. The CDR3 coding sequence is TGCGCCAGCAGCCAAGGGAGCTCCTATAATTCACCCCTCCACTTT.

The chain couples TRBV5-3 to TRBJ2-7; 8 bases are shared with TRBD1. TRBV5-3 has ORF status, its function being uncertain. The CDR3 extends over 19 amino acids. After removal of 6 bases from V and 0 bases from J, the junction contained 20 bases not matched to a gene. DNA for the CDR3: TGTGCCAGAACCACGCTTAGGGGACAGGCCGAGTTCGGCTCCTACGAGCAGTACTTC. Its protein is CARTTLRGQAEFGSYEQYF.

This chain joins TRBV7-2 and TRBJ2-3, with 7 bases lining up with TRBD2. J was trimmed by 3 bases and V by 6 bases; bases with no gene match: 9. This CDR3 is 15 amino acids long. Per germline, CDR1 SGHTA and CDR2 FQGNSA. CDR3 nucleotide sequence: TGTGCCAGCAGAGTGGAGGGGCGGGGGACAGATACGCAGTATTTT. Amino acids: CASRVEGRGTDTQYF.

This clone showed up just a few times. The chain has TRBV6-4 and TRBJ2-2; 7 nucleotides agree with TRBD1. CDR1 is MRHNA, CDR2 SNTAGT, per germline. The CDR3 is 17 amino acids. The J segment lost 6 bases and the V segment lost 3 bases, leaving 13 bases of the junction unmatched. This CDR3 is CASSEGATGDGSGELFF. CDR3 coding DNA: TGTGCCAGCAGTGAGGGGGCCACAGGGGACGGATCCGGGGAGCTGTTTTTT.